These T cell receptor beta chains were read from a single sample in a study of blood T cells in healthy people across ages. TCRdb reprocessed the 5' RACE reads with MiXCR, giving one entry per CDR3 protein. Counted here are 630,000 or so distinct CDR3 sequences, under 30% occurring once; the ten biggest clones make up around a sixth. The material sequenced was blood. The receptors shown here come from a woman of 80 years or more in good health. CDR3s leave out the opening cysteine and the closing phenylalanine or tryptophan. The size of a clone is reported for some rows only, either as once, few or many, or as a class for expanded clones.

ASRRQGGSYEQY	TRBV27	TRBJ2-7	many
ASSSLGGASSEQF	TRBV7-2	TRBJ2-1	many
ATSSNRAGTEAF	TRBV15	TRBJ1-1	few
GARDTSSYNSPLH	TRBV20-1	TRBJ1-6	NA
ASSLGTSGYYNEQY	TRBV7-3	TRBJ2-5	NA
ASSPSGTSSYEQY	TRBV6-5	TRBJ2-7	many
SALVGGGRMNTEAF	TRBV29-1	TRBJ1-1	many
ASSSGTSTDTEY	TRBV12-3/TRBV12-4	TRBJ2-3	NA
ASSFPRGNEQF	TRBV5-6	TRBJ2-1	many
ASRPGVTDTQY	TRBV6-2/TRBV6-3	TRBJ2-3	many
AWSATSGGADTQY	TRBV30	TRBJ2-3	many
ASSQGGNQLQH	TRBV5-1	TRBJ1-5	few
AWSSLDRNTEAF	TRBV30	TRBJ1-1	few
ASSQDHSSGGIPSTDTQY	TRBV4-1	TRBJ2-3	few
ASRPTRYRGRGGYT	TRBV7-2	TRBJ1-2	NA
ASRNNRLSDTEAF	TRBV6-1	TRBJ1-1	few
ASSFEEHEQY	TRBV5-6	TRBJ2-7	once
ASSQTTGGNTEAF	TRBV14	TRBJ1-1	many
ASGLNEAF	TRBV12-5	TRBJ1-1	NA
ASSRGGESSYNEQF	TRBV6-5	TRBJ2-1	many
ASSYSGDRPYEQY	TRBV6-6	TRBJ2-7	once
ASSYERGGRDEQF	TRBV6-5	TRBJ2-1	many
SARGRAQETQY	TRBV20-1	TRBJ2-5	once
ASSFLDSGNTIY	TRBV12-3/TRBV12-4	TRBJ1-3	few
ASSLGQGAVYVQY	TRBV5-1	TRBJ2-7	NA
ASSLSGGTRNEQF	TRBV5-1	TRBJ2-1	NA
ASSQGLRGGQETQY	TRBV7-7	TRBJ2-5	many
ASSLGLAGLKETQY	TRBV7-9	TRBJ2-5	many
ASRLRPDTGELF	TRBV2	TRBJ2-2	NA
AISFDRRKAYEQY	TRBV10-3	TRBJ2-7	many
SASSLAGPLGDEQF	TRBV20-1	TRBJ2-1	many
ATGSGGSNNEQF	TRBV24-1	TRBJ2-1	many
ASSQEKWRNEQF	TRBV3-1	TRBJ2-1	few
AWTRGGDGANVLT	TRBV30	TRBJ2-6	NA
AWSVPDYSTDTQY	TRBV30	TRBJ2-3	NA
ASSLLGGAGYGYT	TRBV28	TRBJ1-2	NA
ASSFNALNHEQY	TRBV12-3/TRBV12-4	TRBJ2-7	many
SARDYTEQY	TRBV20-1	NA	NA
ASSQKAGTGELF	TRBV14	TRBJ2-2	few
ASSSRQWNTEAF	TRBV13	TRBJ1-1	NA
ASSPTDRVVTEAF	TRBV12-3/TRBV12-4	TRBJ1-1	NA
ASGGGTGDYGYT	TRBV6-1	TRBJ1-2	few
ASSVGVTSRATDTQY	TRBV9	TRBJ2-3	many
ASSFRQGESPLH	TRBV7-2	TRBJ1-6	few